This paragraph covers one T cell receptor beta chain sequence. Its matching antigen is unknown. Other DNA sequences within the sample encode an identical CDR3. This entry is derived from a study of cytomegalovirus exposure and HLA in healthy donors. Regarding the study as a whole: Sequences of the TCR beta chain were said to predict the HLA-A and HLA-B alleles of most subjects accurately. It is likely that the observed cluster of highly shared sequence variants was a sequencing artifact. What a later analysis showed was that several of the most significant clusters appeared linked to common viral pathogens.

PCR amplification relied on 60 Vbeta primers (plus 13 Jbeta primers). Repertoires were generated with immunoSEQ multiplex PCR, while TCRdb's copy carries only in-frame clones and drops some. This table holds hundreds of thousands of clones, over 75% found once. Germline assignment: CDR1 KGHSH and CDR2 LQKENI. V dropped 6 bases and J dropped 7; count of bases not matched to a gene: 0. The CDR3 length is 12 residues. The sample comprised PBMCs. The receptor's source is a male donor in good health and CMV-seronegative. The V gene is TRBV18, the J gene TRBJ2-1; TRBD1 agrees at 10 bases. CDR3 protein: CASSGQGNEQFF. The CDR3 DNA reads TGTGCCAGCTCGGGACAGGGGAATGAGCAGTTCTTC. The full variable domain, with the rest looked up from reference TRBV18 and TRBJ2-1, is NAGVMQNPRHLVRRRGQEARLRCSPMKGHSHVYWYRQLPEEGLKFMVYLQKENIIDESGMPKERFSAEFPKEGPSILRIQQVVRGDSAAYFCASSGQGNEQFFGPGTRLTVL.